This T cell receptor (beta chain) stems from a study of CD8 T cells in Susac syndrome. V gave up 5 bases and J gave up 0 bases, with 14 bases separating them. The CDR3 covers 16 residues. Germline loops: CDR1 SGHDN, CDR2 FVKESK. Random hexamers were used to reverse transcribe an amount of about 0.45 to 1 ug RNA. TCRdb reprocessed the immunoSEQ multiplex PCR reads with MiXCR, giving one entry per CDR3 protein. The top ten clones hold 0.27% of a sample with approximately 140,000 distinct CDR3 sequences, over 85% of them seen once. The sequence was obtained from a human donor in good health. The chain has TRBV14 and TRBJ2-1; D may be TRBD1 (6 bases). The specimen sequenced was CD8+ T cells from PBMCs. The CDR3 protein is CASSVDRLSSYNEQFF. The CDR3 DNA reads TGTGCCAGCAGCGTCGACAGGCTTAGCTCCTACAATGAGCAGTTCTTC.